Below, 10 T cell receptor beta chains from the same sample are listed, as sequenced in a study of blood T cell repertoires in COVID-19. Profiled with immunoSEQ multiplex PCR; TCRdb holds only in-frame clones, not every one. The sample holds around 100,000 clones, about 85% seen once. Sequencing was carried out using peripheral blood. These receptors came from a man aged 50 to 60 with active or convalescent COVID-19.

The chain joins TRBV6-5 to TRBJ2-7; a possible D gene is TRBD2 (5 bases). Germline assignment: CDR1 MNHEY and CDR2 SVGAGI. V was clipped by 3 bases and J by 4 bases, with 16 bases between them. This CDR3 comprises 15 residues. CDR3 coding DNA: TGTGCCAGCAGTTATAACGGACTCCCTACATACGAGCAGTACTTC. It codes for CASSYNGLPTYEQYF.

The rearrangement uses TRBV7-3 and TRBJ2-5; D is ambiguous. V was clipped by 4 bases and J by 1 base, with 7 bases between them. The germline gives CDR1 SGHTA, CDR2 FQGTGA. The CDR3 is made up of 13 amino acids. Written as DNA, the CDR3 is TGTGCCAGCAGCTCCCCGGGCCAAGAGACCCAGTACTTC. It translates to CASSSPGQETQYF.

In its sample, this clone was seen once. The chain uses TRBV7-9 and TRBJ2-1; the match to TRBD2 covers 11 bases. Germline V lookup: CDR1 SEHNR, CDR2 FQNEAQ (reference sequence). The CDR3 totals 19 residues. J lost 1 base, V lost 4 bases, and 12 bases had no gene match. The CDR3 bases are TGTGCCAGCAGCTCCTGGTGGGGACTAGCGGAAAATTCCTACAATGAGCAGTTCTTC. The encoded protein is CASSSWWGLAENSYNEQFF.

This clone was seen once. J is TRBJ2-5 and V is TRBV19; 7 bases map to TRBD2. The length of the CDR3 is 15 residues. Unmatched junction bases numbered 10, after V lost 9 bases and J lost 0 bases. Germline CDR1 LNHDA, CDR2 SQIVND (reference sequence). CDR3 region: CASGSGTWDQETQYF. CDR3 DNA: TGTGCCAGCGGGAGCGGGACTTGGGACCAAGAGACCCAGTACTTC.

The chain has TRBV10-3 and TRBJ1-5, with a possible D match to TRBD1 (5 bases). Germline V CDR1 and CDR2: ENHRY, SYGVKD. The CDR3 loop spans 15 amino acids. V was cut by 0 bases and J by 3 bases, with 9 bases left in between. As DNA, the CDR3 is TGTGCCATCAGTGAGTCTGTAGGGGACAATCAGCCCCAGCATTTT. It yields the protein CAISESVGDNQPQHF.

CDR3 bases: TGTGCCAGCAGCGTAGAGCCGGCGGGCGGGGAGCTGTTTTTT. Its protein is CASSVEPAGGELFF. V gene TRBV9 combines with J gene TRBJ2-2; D might be TRBD2 (5 bases). Trimming shortened V by 0 bases and J by 7 bases, and 10 bases separated the two germline ends. There are 14 residues in the CDR3. The germline V gene encodes CDR1 SGDLS and CDR2 YYNGEE.

The chain is built from TRBV5-4 and TRBJ2-3, with D hard to call. Germline CDR1 and CDR2: SGHNT and YYREEE (reference sequence). This CDR3 has 15 residues. The V end lost 0 bases, the J end lost 7 bases, and 15 bases lay between the germline ends. Here the CDR3 reads CASSLGSQFTNTQYF. CDR3 nucleotide sequence: TGTGCCAGCAGCTTGGGGTCGCAGTTCACGAATACGCAGTATTTT.

The rearrangement joins TRBV30 to TRBJ2-2; 10 bases agree with TRBD2. V shed 4 bases, J shed 4 bases, and the junction held 9 bases outside the gene matches. The germline V gene encodes CDR1 GTSNPN and CDR2 SVGIG (reference sequence). This CDR3 is 16 amino acids long. The CDR3 here is CAWTFLGTSATGELFF. CDR3 coding DNA: TGTGCCTGGACCTTCCTAGGGACTAGCGCCACCGGGGAGCTGTTTTTT.

The chain combines TRBV11-2 with TRBJ1-6, with D possibly being TRBD1 (6 bases). This CDR3 spans 14 amino acids. CDR1 and CDR2 from the germline V gene are SGHAT and FQNNGV. Trimming removed 2 bases at V and 14 bases at J, with 16 bases between. The CDR3 DNA is TGTGCCAGCAGCTTATTAGGGGACACCGTTTCCCTCCACTTT. Its protein is CASSLLGDTVSLHF.

CDR3 loop: CASSLDEGGDTGELFF. The DNA of the CDR3 is TGTGCCAGCAGCTTGGATGAAGGGGGAGACACCGGGGAGCTGTTTTTT. This rearrangement joins TRBV5-6 to TRBJ2-2; tentatively, D is TRBD1 (6 bases). CDR1 is SGHDT, CDR2 YYEEEE, per germline. Between the trimmed V and J ends, which lost 0 bases and 3 bases, there was a span of 12 bases. This CDR3 is 16 amino acids long.